The 2 T cell receptor beta chains given below trace back to one sample, sequenced in a study of TIL therapy for anti-PD-1-resistant metastatic lung cancer. Described time point: pre-treatment sample, taken before nivolumab and TIL therapy. This was the immunoSEQ v3 assay. Libraries were prepared by immunoSEQ multiplex PCR; TCRdb keeps only in-frame clonotypes and omits some of them. In the table there are some 60,000 clones, 55% to 70% of which are singletons. The sample in question was blood, obtained at baseline. The receptor set was obtained from a person aged 25-79 years with non-small cell lung cancer.

The chain has TRBV19 and TRBJ2-3; 11 nucleotides align to TRBD1. Unmatched junction bases numbered 9, after V lost 9 bases and J lost 4 bases. The germline gives CDR1 LNHDA, CDR2 SQIVND (reference sequence). The CDR3 has 15 amino acids. The CDR3 nucleotides are TGTGCCAGCAATTCGGGACAGGGGGTACCAGATACGCAGTATTTT. It translates to CASNSGQGVPDTQYF. The entire variable domain, with the rest obtained from reference TRBV19 and TRBJ2-3, is as follows: DGGITQSPKYLFRKEGQNVTLSCEQNLNHDAMYWYRQDPGQGLRLIYYSQIVNDFQKGDIAEGYSVSREKKESFPLTVTSAQKNPTAFYLCASNSGQGVPDTQYFGPGTRLTVL.

CDR3 amino acids: CASSIIRESEAFF. In DNA form, the CDR3 reads TGTGCCAGTAGTATAATCCGGGAATCTGAAGCTTTCTTT. This chain connects TRBV19 to TRBJ1-1; D gene uncertain. Trimming stripped 2 bases from V and 6 bases from J, with 10 bases between. Germline V gene sequence: CDR1 LNHDA, CDR2 SQIVND (reference sequence). CDR3 length: 13 residues.